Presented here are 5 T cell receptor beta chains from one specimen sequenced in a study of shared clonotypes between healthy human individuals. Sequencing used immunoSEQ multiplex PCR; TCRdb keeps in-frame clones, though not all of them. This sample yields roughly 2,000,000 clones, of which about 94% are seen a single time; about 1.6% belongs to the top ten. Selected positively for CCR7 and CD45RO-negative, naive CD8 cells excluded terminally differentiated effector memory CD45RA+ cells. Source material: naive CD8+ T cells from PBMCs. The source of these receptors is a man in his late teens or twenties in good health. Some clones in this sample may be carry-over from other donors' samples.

CDR3 sequence (DNA): TGTGCCAGCAGCTTGTGGGGAGAAACTGAAGCTTTCTTT. It encodes CASSLWGETEAFF. This chain joins TRBV5-4 and TRBJ1-1; D unclear. Trimming cost V 1 base and J 5 bases, with 9 bases left between them. CDR3 length equals 13 residues. Looked up from germline, CDR1 is SGHNT and CDR2 is YYREEE (reference sequence).

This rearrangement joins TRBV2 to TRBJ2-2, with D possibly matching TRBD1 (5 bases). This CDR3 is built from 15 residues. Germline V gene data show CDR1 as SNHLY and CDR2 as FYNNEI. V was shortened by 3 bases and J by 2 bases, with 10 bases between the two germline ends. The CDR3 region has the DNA TGTGCCAGCAGTGAGCCCAGGGAAAACACCGGGGAGCTGTTTTTT. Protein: CASSEPRENTGELFF.

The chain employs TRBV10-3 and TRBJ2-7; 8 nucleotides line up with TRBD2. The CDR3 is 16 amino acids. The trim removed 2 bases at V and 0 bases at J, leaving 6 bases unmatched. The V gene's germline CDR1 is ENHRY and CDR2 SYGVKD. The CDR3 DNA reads TGTGCCATCAGTGAGGTAGCGGGAAAGAGCTCCTACGAGCAGTACTTC. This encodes CAISEVAGKSSYEQYF.

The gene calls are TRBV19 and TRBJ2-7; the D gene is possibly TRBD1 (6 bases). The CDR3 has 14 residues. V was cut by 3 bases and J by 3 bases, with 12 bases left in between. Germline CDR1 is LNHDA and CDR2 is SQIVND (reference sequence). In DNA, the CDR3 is TGTGCCAGTAGTATTGCACAGGGATACTACGAGCAGTACTTC. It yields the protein CASSIAQGYYEQYF.

The CDR3 bases are TGTGCCAGCAGTTTATCCCAAGTCAGAATAACAGAGACCCAGTACTTC. As protein: CASSLSQVRITETQYF. This sequence joins TRBV28 and TRBJ2-5; D unresolved. Per germline, CDR1 MDHEN and CDR2 SYDVKM. The CDR3 runs to 16 residues. V was trimmed by 1 base and J by 4 bases, leaving 16 bases between them.